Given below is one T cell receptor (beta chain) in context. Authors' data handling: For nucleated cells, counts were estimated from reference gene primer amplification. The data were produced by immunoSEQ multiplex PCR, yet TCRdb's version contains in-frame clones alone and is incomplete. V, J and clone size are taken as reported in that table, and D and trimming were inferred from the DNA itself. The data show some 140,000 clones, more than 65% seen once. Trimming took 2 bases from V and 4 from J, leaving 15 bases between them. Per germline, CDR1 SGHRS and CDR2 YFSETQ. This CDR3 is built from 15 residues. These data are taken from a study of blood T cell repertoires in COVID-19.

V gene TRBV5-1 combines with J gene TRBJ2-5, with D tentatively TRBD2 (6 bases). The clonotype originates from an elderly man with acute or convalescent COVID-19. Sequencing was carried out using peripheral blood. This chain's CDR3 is CASSFSSSDGETQYF. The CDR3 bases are TGCGCCAGCAGCTTCTCTTCTAGCGATGGAGAGACCCAGTACTTC.